These 18 T cell receptor beta chains were sequenced from one sample in a study of shared clonotypes between healthy human individuals. The data were produced by immunoSEQ multiplex PCR, yet TCRdb's version contains in-frame clones alone and is incomplete. Among under 2.5 million clones listed, around 92% were seen once. The sample consisted of naive CD4+ T cells from PBMCs. Subset meaning: CD45RA+ positively selected. Source of these receptors: a man between 18 and 35 years old in good health. Some clones in this sample may be carry-over from other donors' samples.

The chain recombines TRBV10-3 with TRBJ2-7; 7 bases match TRBD2. Germline CDR1 ENHRY, CDR2 SYGVKD. V lost 4 bases, J lost 6 bases, and 9 bases stayed unmatched. This CDR3 is 14 amino acids long. CDR3 in amino acids: CAISGGAGVGEQYF. The DNA of the CDR3 is TGTGCCATCAGTGGAGGGGCGGGAGTGGGCGAGCAGTACTTC.

The genes are TRBV7-6 and TRBJ2-5; the match to TRBD1 covers 12 bases. Germline CDR1 and CDR2: SGHVS and FNYEAQ. This CDR3 region has 15 residues. V lost 6 bases to trimming and J lost 5 bases; unmatched junction nucleotides: 7. The DNA of the CDR3 is TGTGCCAGCAGACCGGGACAGGGGGCCCACGAGACCCAGTACTTC. Its translation: CASRPGQGAHETQYF.

The CDR3 DNA is TGTGCCAGCAGTTACATCGGAAGCCCGGGGGGGAAACTGTTTTTT. Protein product: CASSYIGSPGGKLFF. This sequence joins TRBV6-5 and TRBJ1-4; a possible D gene is TRBD1 (5 bases). Between the trimmed V and J ends, which lost 2 bases and 11 bases, there was a span of 18 bases. The CDR3 is made up of 15 amino acids. Per the germline V gene, CDR1 is MNHEY and CDR2 is SVGAGI.

Comments on this clone: The sample holds other DNA sequences that translate to the same CDR3. This CDR3 reads CASSLDGNQPQHF. CDR3 coding DNA: TGTGCCAGCAGCTTAGACGGCAATCAGCCCCAGCATTTT. The chain uses TRBV7-3 and TRBJ1-5; no definite D call. There are 13 residues in the CDR3. Germline V CDR1 and CDR2: SGHTA, FQGTGA. Trimming removed 2 bases at V and 2 bases at J, with 4 bases between.

The chain joins TRBV10-1 to TRBJ1-3; D remains unclear. Trimming stripped 3 bases from V and 2 bases from J, with 14 bases between. Germline CDR1 reads WNHNN; CDR2 reads SYGVQD (reference sequence). The CDR3 is 16 amino acids. This CDR3 reads CASSDQPLNTGNTIYF. The CDR3 DNA is TGCGCCAGCAGTGACCAACCACTAAACACTGGAAACACCATATATTTT.

The chain has TRBV5-4 and TRBJ2-7; TRBD2 might be the D (6 bases). V dropped 0 bases and J dropped 5 bases, with 12 bases sitting between them. This CDR3 comprises 14 residues. Per the germline V gene, CDR1 is SGHNT and CDR2 is YYREEE (reference sequence). The CDR3 nucleotides read TGTGCCAGCAGCTTGGTGGGGGGAGTTAACGAGCAGTACTTC. Encoded protein: CASSLVGGVNEQYF.

The genes are TRBV28 and TRBJ1-6; D not resolved. CDR1 is MDHEN, CDR2 SYDVKM, per germline. There are 15 residues in the CDR3. V dropped 5 bases and J dropped 2 bases, with 10 bases sitting between them. The CDR3 DNA reads TGTGCCAGCAGTCCCGAGACAACCTATAATTCACCCCTCCACTTT. Its protein product is CASSPETTYNSPLHF.

The V gene is TRBV10-1, the J gene TRBJ2-1, with 15 bases fitting TRBD2. V dropped 6 bases and J dropped 7; count of bases not matched to a gene: 7. This CDR3 region has 16 residues. Germline V gives CDR1 WNHNN, CDR2 SYGVQD (reference sequence). The CDR3 region has the DNA TGCGCCAGCAGCGATGGACTAGCGGGAGGGGATAATGAGCAGTTCTTC. This sequence encodes CASSDGLAGGDNEQFF.

CDR3 region: CASSFGTSVSYEQYF. In nucleotides, the CDR3 is TGCGCCAGCAGCTTCGGGACTAGCGTTTCCTACGAGCAGTACTTC. The chain has TRBV5-1 and TRBJ2-7; 10 bases line up with TRBD2. V was clipped by 2 bases and J by 1 base; unmatched bases: 3. Looked up from germline, CDR1 is SGHRS and CDR2 is YFSETQ. This CDR3 is 15 amino acids long.

This clone was seen once. This rearrangement joins TRBV27 to TRBJ2-2; D call uncertain. The length of the CDR3 is 14 residues. V gave up 3 bases and J gave up 5 bases, with 10 bases separating them. Germline CDR1 MNHEY, CDR2 SMNVEV (reference sequence). CDR3 sequence: CASSLGMPTGELFF. The CDR3 bases are TGTGCCAGCAGTTTGGGCATGCCAACCGGGGAGCTGTTTTTT.

This chain connects TRBV11-2 to TRBJ1-1, with 8 positions matching TRBD1. The CDR3 has 16 residues. The germline V gene has CDR1 SGHAT and CDR2 FQNNGV. V trimming: 5 bases; J trimming: 7 bases; junction bases outside the gene matches: 15. In DNA form, the CDR3 reads TGTGCCAGCAGCGGGATGGCAGGGGGCGGCTTCGGTGAAGCTTTCTTT. It encodes CASSGMAGGGFGEAFF.

This clone appeared once. This chain joins TRBV28 and TRBJ2-3, with a possible D match to TRBD2 (5 bases). Trimming removed 1 base at V and 8 bases at J, with 13 bases between. Germline V gives CDR1 MDHEN, CDR2 SYDVKM. The CDR3 runs to 14 residues. The chain's CDR3 is CASSLLSSIVTQYF. DNA of the CDR3: TGTGCCAGCAGTTTATTGTCTAGCATAGTTACGCAGTATTTT.

V and J are TRBV29-1 and TRBJ2-3, with 8 bases identical to TRBD2. Per the germline V gene, CDR1 is SQVTM and CDR2 is ANQGSEA. The length of the CDR3 is 16 residues. The V segment lost 6 bases and the J segment 2 bases; nucleotides outside the gene matches: 13. This CDR3 is CSVGTRPKSFTDTQYF. CDR3 coding DNA: TGCAGCGTCGGGACTAGACCCAAATCCTTCACAGATACGCAGTATTTT.

The chain employs TRBV27 and TRBJ2-3; D unresolved. Trimming removed 2 bases at V and 2 bases at J, with 11 bases between. CDR1 and CDR2 from the germline V gene are MNHEY and SMNVEV (reference sequence). The CDR3 extends over 15 amino acids. The CDR3 region has the DNA TGTGCCAGCAGTTTAATCCTCTCCCCCACAGATACGCAGTATTTT. Encoded protein: CASSLILSPTDTQYF.

The CDR3 is CASSLATGWSSSYEQYF. The CDR3 DNA follows: TGCGCCAGCAGCTTGGCCACAGGTTGGTCAAGCTCCTACGAGCAGTACTTC. The V gene is TRBV5-1, the J gene TRBJ2-7; a weak D match, TRBD1 (5 bases). V lost 0 bases to trimming and J lost 0 bases, with 16 bases between them. Per the germline V gene, CDR1 is SGHRS and CDR2 is YFSETQ. The CDR3 length is 17 residues.

Note on this clone: This sample includes further DNA sequences coding for the same CDR3. In DNA, the CDR3 is TGCGCCAGCAGCCCCAGGGGGACTAGCACAGATACGCAGTATTTT. Its protein is CASSPRGTSTDTQYF. The chain couples TRBV5-1 to TRBJ2-3, with TRBD1 as a possible D gene (7 bases). Trimming cost V 4 bases and J 0 bases, with 12 bases left between them. The germline CDR1 and CDR2 sequences are SGHRS and YFSETQ. The CDR3 contains 15 residues.

This clone occurred once. This rearrangement joins TRBV5-1 to TRBJ2-1; 7 bases map to TRBD2. V dropped 2 bases and J dropped 4; count of bases not matched to a gene: 12. The CDR3 contains 17 residues. Germline loops: CDR1 SGHRS, CDR2 YFSETQ. In DNA form, the CDR3 reads TGCGCCAGCAGCTTTATGGGAGGGCCAAGGAGGTACAATGAGCAGTTCTTC. Translation: CASSFMGGPRRYNEQFF.

The chain joins TRBV28 to TRBJ1-2; D perhaps matches TRBD1 (6 bases). The germline V and J ends were trimmed by 5 bases and 4 bases, with 14 bases remaining between them. CDR3 length: 14 residues. CDR1 and CDR2 from the germline V gene are MDHEN and SYDVKM. Here the CDR3 DNA reads TGTGCCAGCAGTGACGACGGGACAATCTATGGCTACACCTTC. Translating it yields CASSDDGTIYGYTF.